This paragraph reports one TCR beta chain. The antigen is not known. Deep was the level at which the assay was run. Some clones are missing from TCRdb's copy, which holds only in-frame ones; the method was immunoSEQ multiplex PCR. The profile covers 1.5 million to 2.5 million clones, with about 95% appearing a single time and roughly 1.2% taken by the ten largest. The CDR3 loop spans 17 amino acids. Looked up from germline, CDR1 is MGHDK and CDR2 is SYGVNS. Trimming pared 1 base from V and 5 bases from J, leaving 20 bases between. This specimen belongs to a study of shared clonotypes between healthy human individuals. General study results and limits: Depth was large, yet rarefaction showed that sorted-subset sequencing was incomplete.

Naive CD8 cells, CD45RO-negative and positively selected for CCR7, excluded terminally differentiated effector memory CD45RA+ cells. Healthy adults negative for HIV, lacking recent acute infections or vaccinations, served as donors. Material for sequencing was naive CD8+ T cells sorted from blood. The sequence came from a man aged 18-30 years in good health. The V call is TRBV25-1, the J call TRBJ2-5; D might be TRBD1 (5 bases). DNA for the CDR3: TGTGCCAGCAGTGAATTGGTTTTAGGGGAAGGGCTCGAGACCCAGTACTTC. Its protein is CASSELVLGEGLETQYF.